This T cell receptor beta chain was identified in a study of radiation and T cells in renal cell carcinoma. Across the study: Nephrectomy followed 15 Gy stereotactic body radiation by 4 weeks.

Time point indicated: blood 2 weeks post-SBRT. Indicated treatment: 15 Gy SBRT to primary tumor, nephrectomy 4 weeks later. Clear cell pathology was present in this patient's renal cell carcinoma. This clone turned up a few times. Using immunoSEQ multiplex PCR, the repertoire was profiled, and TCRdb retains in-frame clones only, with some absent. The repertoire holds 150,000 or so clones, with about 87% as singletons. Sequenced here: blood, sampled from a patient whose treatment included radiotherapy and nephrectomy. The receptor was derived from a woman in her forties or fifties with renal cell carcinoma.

Here the CDR3 DNA reads TGTGCCAGCAGGTTGACAGGGGAGTCACCCCTCCACTTT. Translating gives CASRLTGESPLHF. The rearrangement joins TRBV6-1 to TRBJ1-6; 8 nucleotides agree with TRBD1. This CDR3 is built from 13 residues. Germline CDR1 reads MNHNS; CDR2 reads SASEGT. V lost 6 bases to trimming and J lost 10 bases; unmatched junction nucleotides: 5.